One sample yielded the 18 T cell receptor beta chains listed below, sequenced in a study of T cells in Graves' hyperthyroidism and ophthalmopathy. Regions amplified from RNA transcripts were the TCR beta CDR3 regions. HTBI primers were employed in a first-round RT-PCR of the TCR CDR3. TCRdb independently ran MiXCR on the multiplex PCR reads; one entry per CDR3 protein. The table has some 350,000 distinct CDR3 sequences, around 14% seen once; the top ten hold around 30%. Material for sequencing was blood. The receptors were gathered from a young woman with Graves' hyperthyroidism that later progressed to Graves' ophthalmopathy.

This clonotype has more than one count but fewer than ten. The chain employs TRBV11-2 and TRBJ1-5; perhaps TRBD1 as D (6 bases). Germline values: CDR1 SGHAT, CDR2 FQNNGV. The CDR3 totals 11 residues. V lost 6 bases and J lost 16, with 16 bases in between. The CDR3 loop is CASSFAGAPHF. The CDR3 coding sequence is TGTGCCAGCAGTTTTGCAGGGGCTCCCCATTTT.

This clonotype has ten or more counts. The V call is TRBV27, the J call TRBJ2-2; D call uncertain. The CDR3 loop spans 12 amino acids. CDR1 is MNHEY and CDR2 is SMNVEV in the germline V gene (reference sequence). Deletions cut 0 bases from V and 8 bases from J, with 4 bases between. The CDR3 loop is CASSLSKGELFF. For the CDR3, the DNA is TGTGCCAGCAGTTTATCGAAGGGGGAGCTGTTTTTT.

The rearrangement uses TRBV7-2 and TRBJ2-7, with 9 bases fitting TRBD2. The CDR3 is 14 residues long. From germline, CDR1 is SGHTA and CDR2 FQGNSA. After removal of 2 bases from V and 6 bases from J, the junction contained 5 bases not matched to a gene. CDR3 bases: TGTGCCAGCAGCTTAAAGCGGGAGGTTTTCGAGCAGTACTTC. Translated: CASSLKREVFEQYF.

This clonotype was counted ten times or more. The chain has TRBV20-1 and TRBJ2-1; D may be TRBD2 (6 bases). The CDR3 has 14 amino acids. Germline V gene sequence: CDR1 DFQATT, CDR2 SNEGSKA (reference sequence). V dropped 6 bases and J dropped 8 bases, with 20 bases sitting between them. CDR3 loop: CSAKRGLPQYEQFF. In DNA form, the CDR3 reads TGCAGTGCAAAACGGGGGTTACCCCAGTATGAGCAGTTCTTC.

Ten or more counts support this clonotype. This chain links TRBV12-5 with TRBJ2-5, with a possible D match to TRBD1 (5 bases). Germline values: CDR1 LGHNT, CDR2 FRNRAP. CDR3 size: 13 residues. Trimming shortened V by 2 bases and J by 2 bases, and 6 bases separated the two germline ends. The CDR3 spells CASGLTGQETQYF. Here the CDR3 DNA reads TGTGCTAGTGGTTTGACAGGACAAGAGACCCAGTACTTC.

The rearrangement joins TRBV20-1 to TRBJ2-7, with a tentative D call TRBD1 (5 bases). V was trimmed by 0 bases and J by 4 bases, leaving 10 bases between them. The CDR3 is 13 residues long. The germline V gene encodes CDR1 DFQATT and CDR2 SNEGSKA (reference sequence). CDR3 coding DNA: TGCAGTGCTAGAGAGGGGCTCGGATACGAGCAGTACTTC. This gives the protein CSAREGLGYEQYF.

About this clonotype itself: Since a much larger clone is just one base distant, this may be a read error. V usage is TRBV7-2 and J usage is TRBJ1-1, with unresolved D. Germline-derived CDR1 and CDR2 are SGHTA and FQGNSA. The CDR3 has 14 amino acids. The ends were cut back, 4 bases at V and 1 base at J, with 10 bases in the middle. CDR3 coding DNA: TGTGCCAGCAGCTCCCAAGTCTCGAACACTGAAGCTTTCTTT. Protein product: CASSSQVSNTEAFF.

The chain carries TRBV29-1 and TRBJ2-3; 8 bases line up with TRBD2. The CDR3 is 16 residues long. With 7 bases clipped from V and 2 bases from J, the junction kept 14 bases outside the gene matches. Germline loops: CDR1 SQVTM, CDR2 ANQGSEA. In DNA form, the CDR3 reads TGCAGCGGGGATTCGGTACGGGGGGGATCCACAGATACGCAGTATTTT. This codes for CSGDSVRGGSTDTQYF.

The gene calls are TRBV7-9 and TRBJ2-7, with D unresolved. The ends were cut back, 5 bases at V and 5 bases at J, with 16 bases in the middle. The CDR3 runs 14 residues. CDR1 and CDR2 (germline): SEHNR, FQNEAQ (reference sequence). This CDR3 reads CASSPEWGTDEQYF. The CDR3 DNA follows: TGTGCCAGCAGCCCAGAGTGGGGTACAGACGAGCAGTACTTC.

This clonotype has more than one count but fewer than ten. This chain connects TRBV7-9 to TRBJ2-1; TRBD1 matches at 7 bases. In germline, CDR1 is SEHNR, CDR2 FQNEAQ (reference sequence). Trimming took 4 bases from V and 0 from J; bases not matched to a gene: 9. The length of the CDR3 is 17 residues. CDR3 sequence reads: CASSSGKQGSSYNEQFF. DNA of the CDR3: TGTGCCAGCAGCTCCGGGAAACAGGGGAGCTCCTACAATGAGCAGTTCTTC.

This clonotype was picked up many times. The chain employs TRBV28 and TRBJ2-1; D might be TRBD1 or TRBD2, each matching 5 bases. CDR1 is MDHEN and CDR2 is SYDVKM in the germline V gene. V shed 9 bases and J shed 7 bases, with 22 bases lying between them. CDR3 length: 15 amino acids. The CDR3 region is CASWDRSLLGNEQFF. The CDR3, as DNA: TGTGCCAGTTGGGACCGATCCCTTTTGGGGAATGAGCAGTTCTTC.

The rearrangement joins TRBV4-1 to TRBJ2-7, with TRBD1 matching 12 bases. CDR1 is MGHRA, CDR2 YSYEKL, per germline. V shed 2 bases and J 6 bases; nucleotides not matched to a gene: 5. CDR3 length: 15 residues. CDR3 DNA: TGCGCCAGCAGCCAATGGGACAGGGGGCCCGGCGAGCAGTACTTC. Encoded protein: CASSQWDRGPGEQYF.

This clonotype was detected ten times or more. The V and J genes are TRBV30 and TRBJ2-7, with 10 positions matching TRBD1. The CDR3 has 13 amino acids. V lost 0 bases to trimming and J lost 4 bases; unmatched junction nucleotides: 0. CDR1 and CDR2 (germline): GTSNPN, SVGIG (reference sequence). CDR3 bases: TGTGCCTGGAGTGTGGACAGGGGGTACGAGCAGTACTTC. Its protein product is CAWSVDRGYEQYF.

There are many counts of this clonotype. This chain joins TRBV7-2 and TRBJ2-1; 13 nucleotides match TRBD2. The CDR3 loop spans 15 amino acids. Germline V gene sequence: CDR1 SGHTA, CDR2 FQGNSA. V lost 5 bases, J lost 8 bases, and 6 bases stayed unmatched. CDR3 sequence reads: CASSPTSGRADEQFF. The DNA for the CDR3 is TGTGCCAGCAGCCCTACTAGCGGGAGGGCCGATGAGCAGTTCTTC.

Many counts were recorded for this clonotype. V is TRBV20-1 and J is TRBJ2-1; D may be TRBD2 (5 bases). Germline V gene lookup returns CDR1 DFQATT and CDR2 SNEGSKA (reference sequence). V lost 0 bases, J lost 9 bases, and 18 bases lay in between. The CDR3 covers 15 residues. The CDR3 here is CSARDRGRKFTEQFF. Written as DNA, the CDR3 is TGCAGTGCTAGAGATCGGGGTCGAAAGTTCACTGAGCAGTTCTTC.

This clonotype was observed a few times. A much larger clonotype is one base distant, so this may be a read error. It is likely a read error, because the conserved phenylalanine at the end of the CDR3 is missing. The gene calls are TRBV2 and TRBJ1-1; no reliable D call. CDR1 SNHLY and CDR2 FYNNEI come from the germline V gene. The CDR3 consists of 13 residues. In nucleotides, the CDR3 is TGTGTGAGCAGTGAGGGAAGGAACACTGAAGCTTTCCTT. This gives the protein CVSSEGRNTEAFL.

The genes are TRBV19 and TRBJ1-5, with TRBD1 as a possible D gene (6 bases). The V and J ends lost 7 bases and 4 bases respectively, with 17 bases between them. Germline CDR1 and CDR2: LNHDA and SQIVND (reference sequence). The CDR3 contains 15 residues. The CDR3: CASTLQGGKNQPQHF. The CDR3, as DNA: TGTGCCAGTACTCTGCAAGGGGGTAAAAATCAGCCCCAGCATTTT. Using reference TRBV19 and TRBJ1-5 for the parts outside the CDR3, the full variable domain is DGGITQSPKYLFRKEGQNVTLSCEQNLNHDAMYWYRQDPGQGLRLIYYSQIVNDFQKGDIAEGYSVSREKKESFPLTVTSAQKNPTAFYLCASTLQGGKNQPQHFGDGTRLSIL.

The sample holds many counts of this clonotype. V usage is TRBV24-1 and J usage is TRBJ1-1; D possibly corresponds to TRBD1 (6 bases). There are 13 residues in the CDR3. Looked up from germline, CDR1 is KGHDR and CDR2 is SFDVKD. V lost 7 bases, J lost 3 bases, and 11 bases lay in between. CDR3 in amino acids: CATREGGYTEAFF. CDR3 bases: TGTGCCACCAGAGAAGGGGGTTACACTGAAGCTTTCTTT.